Below are 16 T cell receptor beta chains sequenced from a single sample in a study of T cells in Graves' hyperthyroidism and ophthalmopathy. From RNA transcripts, TCR beta CDR3 regions were amplified. An initial round of RT-PCR targeting the TCR CDR3 relied on the HTBI primer set. TCRdb recomputed calls from the multiplex PCR reads with MiXCR, one row per CDR3 protein. Of over 400,000 distinct CDR3 sequences in the sample, 22% were seen once. Sequencing was done on a sample of blood. The receptors stem from a woman in her sixties or seventies with Graves' ophthalmopathy.

This clonotype came up a few times. This chain connects TRBV12-3 or TRBV12-4 to TRBJ1-1, with D uncertain. The CDR3 is 12 residues long. Trimming left V 4 bases short and J 7 bases short, with 10 bases between. The CDR3 protein is CASSSPWDEAFF. CDR3 nucleotides: TGTGCCAGCAGTTCCCCCTGGGATGAAGCTTTCTTT.

This chain joins TRBV5-5 and TRBJ2-1, with 14 bases matching TRBD2. The trim removed 4 bases at V and 0 bases at J, leaving 9 bases unmatched. The CDR3 is 19 amino acids. Germline CDR1 is SGHKS and CDR2 is YYEKEE (reference sequence). The DNA for the CDR3 is TGTGCCAGCAGCCGGGGACTAGCGGGAGACGCCAGCTCCTACAATGAGCAGTTCTTC. Translation gives CASSRGLAGDASSYNEQFF.

This rearrangement joins TRBV6-5 to TRBJ2-2, with 8 bases identical to TRBD1. Trimming at V came to 4 bases and at J to 4 bases, leaving 8 bases not matched to a gene. The germline gives CDR1 MNHEY, CDR2 SVGAGI. CDR3 length: 16 amino acids. CDR3 sequence: CASSLQGATSTGELFF. The CDR3 coding sequence is TGTGCCAGCAGTTTGCAGGGGGCTACAAGCACCGGGGAGCTGTTTTTT.

This sequence joins TRBV6-5 and TRBJ2-2; 7 bases fit TRBD2. The CDR3 is made up of 13 amino acids. Unmatched junction bases numbered 1, after V lost 1 base and J lost 8 bases. CDR1 MNHEY and CDR2 SVGAGI come from the germline V gene. DNA for the CDR3: TGTGCCAGCAGTTACTGGCGGGGGGGGGAGCTGTTTTTT. This sequence encodes CASSYWRGGELFF.

Comment on this clonotype: The junction departs from the called germline gene at one end, perhaps through a read error. This chain connects TRBV18 to TRBJ2-2, with D perhaps TRBD2 (5 bases). CDR1 is KGHSH and CDR2 is LQKENI in the germline V gene. There are 16 residues in the CDR3. CDR3 amino acids: CASSPPRPGNPGELFF. The CDR3 DNA is TGTGCCAGCTCACCACCGAGGCCCGGGAACCCCGGGGAGCTGTTTTTT. The whole variable domain, remainder taken from reference TRBV18 and TRBJ2-2, is NAGVMQNPRHLVRRRGQEARLRCSPMKGHSHVYWYRQLPEEGLKFMVYLQKENIIDESGMPKERFSAEFPKEGPSILRIQQVVRGDSAAYFCASSPPRPGNPGELFFGEGSRLTVL.

The chain uses TRBV20-1 and TRBJ2-2, with D possibly matching TRBD2 (6 bases). V lost 3 bases to trimming and J lost 1 base, with 12 bases between them. CDR1 and CDR2 from the germline V gene are DFQATT and SNEGSKA (reference sequence). This CDR3 has 15 residues. The CDR3 DNA follows: TGCAGTGCTAGTTTAGCGGAAAAGAACACCGGGGAGCTGTTTTTT. This gives the protein CSASLAEKNTGELFF.

The V gene is TRBV6-5, the J gene TRBJ2-1; the D call may be TRBD1 or TRBD2 (6 bases each). CDR1 and CDR2 from the germline V gene are MNHEY and SVGAGI. The V end was cut by 4 bases, the J end by 6 bases, with 13 bases between. The CDR3 consists of 14 residues. The CDR3, as DNA: TGTGCCAGCAGTTTCGATTGGGGGGCCAATGAGCAGTTCTTC. It specifies CASSFDWGANEQFF.

The V call is TRBV20-1, the J call TRBJ2-1; the match to TRBD2 covers 10 bases. Trimming removed 0 bases from V and 4 bases from J; junction bases left unmatched: 9. Germline lookup yields CDR1 DFQATT and CDR2 SNEGSKA (reference sequence). The CDR3 is made up of 17 amino acids. The CDR3 loop reads CSARDPASGSVYNEQFF. The CDR3 nucleotides read TGCAGTGCTAGAGATCCGGCTAGCGGGAGTGTTTACAATGAGCAGTTCTTC.

V gene TRBV5-6 combines with J gene TRBJ2-7; 11 bases are shared with TRBD1. This CDR3 spans 15 amino acids. J was trimmed by 5 bases and V by 0 bases; bases with no gene match: 4. The germline CDR1 and CDR2 sequences are SGHDT and YYEEEE. In DNA form, the CDR3 reads TGTGCCAGCAGCTTGGGGGGGACAGGGGGAAACGAGCAGTACTTC. This codes for CASSLGGTGGNEQYF.

V is TRBV7-2 and J is TRBJ2-1, with 9 nucleotides matching TRBD2. The junction had 8 bases not matched to a gene; V was cut back by 3 bases and J by 5 bases. CDR1 is SGHTA, CDR2 FQGNSA, per germline. This CDR3 region has 16 residues. CDR3 sequence reads: CASSFSSGVNNNEQFF. The CDR3 region has the DNA TGTGCCAGCAGCTTTTCTAGCGGGGTGAATAACAATGAGCAGTTCTTC.

In its sample, this clonotype was seen many times. V gene TRBV18 combines with J gene TRBJ2-1; D gene ambiguous. The germline CDR1 and CDR2 sequences are KGHSH and LQKENI. This CDR3 comprises 15 residues. Trimming removed 8 bases at V and 0 bases at J, with 14 bases between. CDR3 in DNA: TGTGCCAGCAGTCCCCTCGGCAGCTCCTACAATGAGCAGTTCTTC. Amino acids: CASSPLGSSYNEQFF. Full variable domain (remainder filled in from reference TRBV18 and TRBJ2-1): NAGVMQNPRHLVRRRGQEARLRCSPMKGHSHVYWYRQLPEEGLKFMVYLQKENIIDESGMPKERFSAEFPKEGPSILRIQQVVRGDSAAYFCASSPLGSSYNEQFFGPGTRLTVL.

V gene TRBV6-2 or TRBV6-3 combines with J gene TRBJ1-6, with 7 bases fitting TRBD1. The CDR3 has 14 residues. Germline loops: CDR1 MNHEY, CDR2 SVGEGT. J was trimmed by 11 bases and V by 4 bases; bases with no gene match: 8. The CDR3 DNA follows: TGTGCCAGCAGTTCTACAGGGGAGGCTCCACCCCTCCACTTT. Translated: CASSSTGEAPPLHF.

The chain carries TRBV30 and TRBJ1-2; 9 nucleotides match TRBD1. The CDR3 contains 17 residues. In germline, CDR1 is GTSNPN, CDR2 SVGIG (reference sequence). The trim removed 0 bases at V and 2 bases at J, leaving 10 bases unmatched. In DNA, the CDR3 is TGTGCCTGGAGTGTAAAAATGAGGACAGGGGTGAACTATGGCTACACCTTC. This gives the protein CAWSVKMRTGVNYGYTF. The full variable domain, in which reference TRBV30 and TRBJ1-2 provide the parts outside the CDR3, is SQTIHQWPATLVQPVGSPLSLECTVEGTSNPNLYWYRQAAGRGLQLLFYSVGIGQISSEVPQNLSASRPQDRQFILSSKKLLLSDSGFYLCAWSVKMRTGVNYGYTFGSGTRLTVV.

There are many counts of this clonotype. The chain joins TRBV28 to TRBJ1-1; 7 nucleotides agree with TRBD1. The CDR3 contains 13 residues. Trimming cost V 6 bases and J 7 bases; bases outside gene matches: 8. Germline values: CDR1 MDHEN, CDR2 SYDVKM. CDR3 in DNA: TGTGCCAGCAGGGACAGGAACTTTGGTGAAGCTTTCTTT. It yields the protein CASRDRNFGEAFF. The whole variable domain, remainder taken from reference TRBV28 and TRBJ1-1, is DVKVTQSSRYLVKRTGEKVFLECVQDMDHENMFWYRQDPGLGLRLIYFSYDVKMKEKGDIPEGYSVSREKKERFSLILESASTNQTSMYLCASRDRNFGEAFFGQGTRLTVV.

This clonotype was seen a handful of times. V is TRBV11-2 and J is TRBJ2-3; D unresolved. Trimming cost V 4 bases and J 4 bases, with 9 bases left between them. Germline assignment: CDR1 SGHAT and CDR2 FQNNGV. This CDR3 region has 13 residues. The CDR3 is CASSSLGPDTQYF. The CDR3 DNA reads as TGTGCCAGCAGCTCCCTTGGACCAGATACGCAGTATTTT.

This clonotype was found a few times. This rearrangement joins TRBV30 to TRBJ2-1; no clear D gene. The germline CDR1 and CDR2 sequences are GTSNPN and SVGIG (reference sequence). CDR3 length: 14 amino acids. Trimming shortened V by 1 base and J by 6 bases, and 13 bases separated the two germline ends. The CDR3 coding sequence is TGTGCCTGGAGTGCCGGTGCCGTGTTCAATGAGCAGTTCTTC. Translation: CAWSAGAVFNEQFF.